A selection of T cell receptor beta chains follows, all from one sample in a study of CD8 T cells in Susac syndrome. TCRdb ran MiXCR on the immunoSEQ multiplex PCR reads and lists one entry per CDR3 protein. The sample lists some 160,000 distinct CDR3 sequences; roughly 94% were seen once. The sample was CD4+ T cells from PBMCs. Receptors originate from a human donor with Susac syndrome. CDR3s include the opening cysteine and the closing phenylalanine or tryptophan. The D gene is left open where the match is weak. Size is stated for part of the rows, as once, few or many counts, or as a class when the clone is expanded.

.,TRBV2,14,TRBJ2-5,.,CASSEASLVETQYF,TGTGCCAGCAGTGAGGCTAGTTTGGTGGAGACCCAGTACTTC
.,TRBV29-1,12,TRBJ2-5,.,CSVETRGETQYF,TGCAGCGTTGAAACACGGGGGGAGACCCAGTACTTC
.,TRBV11-2,13,TRBJ2-7,.,CASSLGGLIEQYF,TGTGCCAGCAGCTTGGGAGGACTTATTGAGCAGTACTTC
once,TRBV7-9,15,TRBJ1-6,TRBD1,CASKIETGVSSPLHF,TGTGCCAGCAAGATAGAGACAGGGGTTAGTTCACCCCTCCACTTT
.,TRBV5-1,16,TRBJ1-6,.,CASSLAETRTGSPLHF,TGCGCCAGCAGCTTGGCCGAGACCCGGACTGGATCACCCCTCCACTTT
once,TRBV2,14,TRBJ2-7,.,CASTSGTLSYEQYF,TGTGCCAGCACTTCGGGGACTCTATCCTACGAGCAGTACTTC
.,TRBV5-6,14,TRBJ2-3,.,CASSLDRNTDTQYF,TGTGCCAGCAGCCTGGACAGAAACACAGATACGCAGTATTTT
.,TRBV5-1,16,TRBJ2-3,TRBD2,CASSLVPSGGTDTQYF,TGCGCCAGCAGCTTGGTACCTAGCGGGGGCACAGATACGCAGTATTTT
.,TRBV3-1,15,TRBJ2-1,.,CASSQERGRTHEQFF,TGTGCCAGCAGCCAAGAGCGGGGACGTACGCATGAGCAGTTCTTC
.,TRBV20-1,13,TRBJ2-3,.,CSARVVSADTQYF,TGCAGTGCTAGAGTGGTCAGTGCAGATACGCAGTATTTT
.,TRBV5-6,14,TRBJ1-1,.,CASSLGSVNTEAFF,TGTGCCAGCAGCTTGGGAAGCGTGAACACTGAAGCTTTCTTT
.,TRBV20-1,13,TRBJ2-3,.,CSAKRSHTDTQYF,TGCAGTGCTAAACGTAGTCACACAGATACGCAGTATTTT
.,TRBV9,14,TRBJ2-7,.,CASSIQGEGYEQYF,TGTGCCAGCAGCATACAGGGGGAGGGTTACGAGCAGTACTTC
.,TRBV6-1,14,TRBJ2-6,.,CASAHGSGANVLTF,TGTGCCAGCGCCCATGGGTCTGGGGCCAACGTCCTGACTTTC
.,TRBV20-1,13,TRBJ2-5,TRBD2,CSATGLAGETQYF,TGCAGTGCGACCGGACTAGCGGGGGAGACCCAGTACTTC
.,TRBV7-9,14,TRBJ1-2,.,CASSFSSKGAGYTF,TGTGCCAGCAGCTTCTCCTCTAAGGGAGCTGGCTACACCTTC
.,TRBV9,16,TRBJ2-3,TRBD2,CASSVGTSGGTDTQYF,TGTGCCAGCAGCGTGGGGACTAGCGGGGGGACAGATACGCAGTATTTT
.,TRBV3-1,13,TRBJ1-1,.,CASSQGYGLEAFF,TGTGCCAGCAGCCAAGGGTATGGGCTCGAAGCTTTCTTT
.,TRBV27,15,TRBJ2-6,.,CASVQFRAGANVLTF,TGTGCCAGCGTCCAGTTTAGGGCTGGGGCCAACGTCCTGACTTTC
.,TRBV5-1,14,TRBJ2-4,TRBD2,CASRGAGDGNIQYF,TGCGCCAGCAGAGGAGCGGGGGACGGAAACATTCAGTACTTC
.,TRBV25-1,14,TRBJ2-3,.,CASSRPGGSDTQYF,TGTGCCAGCAGCCGCCCGGGGGGCTCCGATACGCAGTATTTT
.,TRBV10-3,15,TRBJ2-1,TRBD1,CAISEWTGGDNEQFF,TGTGCCATCAGTGAATGGACAGGGGGGGACAATGAGCAGTTCTTC
.,TRBV4-1,16,TRBJ2-4,.,CASSPNIGFGKNIQYF,TGCGCCAGCAGCCCGAACATCGGGTTTGGCAAAAACATTCAGTACTTC
.,TRBV6-1,14,TRBJ2-5,.,CASGRGWQQETQYF,TGTGCCAGCGGTCGGGGGTGGCAGCAAGAGACCCAGTACTTC
.,TRBV6-5,15,TRBJ2-3,TRBD2,CASRGTSGGTDTQYF,TGTGCCAGCCGTGGGACTAGCGGGGGCACAGATACGCAGTATTTT
.,TRBV5-1,14,TRBJ2-3,.,CASSLGASPDTQYF,TGCGCCAGCAGCTTGGGCGCTAGCCCAGATACGCAGTATTTT
.,TRBV6-5,13,TRBJ1-6,.,CASCIRGDSPLHF,TGTGCCAGCTGCATTAGGGGGGATTCACCCCTCCACTTT
few,TRBV27,12,TRBJ1-2,.,CASSSQGYGYTF,TGTGCCAGCAGTTCCCAGGGGTATGGCTACACCTTC
.,TRBV3-1,13,TRBJ2-7,.,CASSQSRGGEQYF,TGTGCCAGCAGCCAAAGTAGGGGTGGCGAGCAGTACTTC
.,TRBV7-3,15,TRBJ2-5,TRBD1,CASSGTGGNRETQYF,TGTGCCAGCAGCGGGACAGGGGGCAATCGGGAGACCCAGTACTTC
.,TRBV7-2,14,TRBJ1-6,.,CASSPQAGDSPLHF,TGTGCCAGCAGCCCCCAGGCGGGGGATTCACCCCTCCACTTT
.,TRBV9,15,TRBJ2-7,TRBD2,CASSVAPSGSYEQYF,TGTGCCAGCAGCGTAGCCCCTAGCGGTTCCTACGAGCAGTACTTC
.,TRBV3-1,15,TRBJ2-5,TRBD2,CASSQAGTTKETQYF,TGTGCCAGCAGCCAAGCCGGGACTACCAAAGAGACCCAGTACTTC
.,TRBV20-1,14,TRBJ2-7,TRBD1,CSAREQGAQVEQYF,TGCAGTGCTAGAGAACAGGGGGCACAGGTCGAGCAGTACTTC
.,TRBV12-3/TRBV12-4,16,TRBJ2-7,TRBD2,CASSFWGGGISYEQYF,TGTGCCAGCAGTTTCTGGGGCGGGGGAATCTCCTACGAGCAGTACTTC
.,TRBV6-5,12,TRBJ2-1,.,CASSAGQNEQFF,TGTGCCAGCAGCGCCGGACAGAATGAGCAGTTCTTC
.,TRBV29-1,13,TRBJ2-5,.,CSVELGPGGTQYF,TGCAGCGTTGAATTGGGTCCCGGGGGGACCCAGTACTTC
.,TRBV5-1,17,TRBJ1-2,TRBD1,CASSLAQGARTNYGYTF,TGCGCCAGCAGCTTGGCCCAGGGGGCGCGGACTAACTATGGCTACACCTTC
once,TRBV6-5,17,TRBJ1-1,.,CASSYSQGNLGSTEAFF,TGTGCCAGCAGTTACTCCCAGGGAAACTTGGGGTCCACTGAAGCTTTCTTT
.,TRBV9,15,TRBJ1-2,.,CASSVAPGGASGYTF,TGTGCCAGCAGCGTAGCTCCCGGGGGCGCCAGTGGCTACACCTTC
.,TRBV25-1,17,TRBJ1-2,TRBD1,CASSEYEDRAFGYGYTF,TGTGCCAGCAGTGAGTACGAGGACAGGGCGTTCGGCTATGGCTACACCTTC
.,TRBV7-2,14,TRBJ2-1,.,CASSLDWGANEQFF,TGTGCCAGCAGCTTAGATTGGGGGGCCAATGAGCAGTTCTTC
.,TRBV9,13,TRBJ1-1,TRBD1,CASTGQGGTEAFF,TGTGCCAGCACGGGACAGGGGGGTACTGAAGCTTTCTTT
.,TRBV7-2,14,TRBJ1-5,TRBD1,CASTPGQGYQPQHF,TGTGCCAGCACCCCGGGACAGGGGTATCAGCCCCAGCATTTT